This T cell receptor beta chain was recovered during a study of post-analysis software for immune sequencing data. Overall study context: Patients had relapsing-remitting, secondary progressive or progressive-relapsing multiple sclerosis; some lacked subtype.

Unique molecular identifiers were built into the TCR beta cDNA libraries. TCRdb used MiXCR to reprocess the PCR reads, holding one entry per CDR3 protein. The repertoire holds about 540,000 distinct CDR3 sequences, with 30% to 40% as singletons. The V and J ends lost 4 bases and 8 bases respectively, with 8 bases between them. Germline V gives CDR1 KGHSH, CDR2 LQKENI. The CDR3 spans 11 residues. With regard to this clonotype: Its antigen is still unknown.

The study's findings and limits: Samples prepared in the same batch strongly co-clustered by F measure. Significantly decreased normalized Chao1 diversity was recorded for multiple sclerosis patients relative to controls. When patients were compared with controls, 4 or 5 TRBV segments were more frequent, TRBV5-6, TRBV5-1 and TRBV20-1 among them.

The chain links TRBV18 to TRBJ1-2; D might be TRBD1 (6 bases). The sequenced sample was blood. This TCR was recovered from a girl aged 2-17 years with multiple sclerosis. In DNA, the CDR3 is TGTGCCAGCTCACTTGGACAGGGCTACACCTTC. Encoded protein: CASSLGQGYTF.